One TCR beta chain is described in this entry. Looked up from germline, CDR1 is ENHRY and CDR2 is SYGVKD. V shed 6 bases, J shed 3 bases, and the junction held 4 bases outside the gene matches. This CDR3 region has 14 residues. Profiling relied on immunoSEQ multiplex PCR, and the TCRdb table lists in-frame clones only, not all of them. Among around 150,000 clones listed, over 95% were seen once. This sample was taken from a study of control samples from healthy donors and cancer patients. This clonotype was sampled from a woman aged 25 to 39 in good health. The sequenced sample consisted of blood. The chain couples TRBV10-3 to TRBJ2-1; 8 positions match TRBD2. The CDR3 nucleotides read TGTGCCATCAGAGGGACTAGTCTCTACAATGAGCAGTTCTTC. Protein product: CAIRGTSLYNEQFF.